These T cell receptor beta chains were read from a single sample in a study of response to subunit inactivated influenza vaccine. TCRdb reprocessed the RT-PCR reads with MiXCR, giving one entry per CDR3 protein. The table includes 500,000 to 550,000 distinct CDR3 sequences, 20% to 25% detected once. These sequences were also reported in another study, on T cells expressing NK-cell markers.

Sequencing used CD4+ T cells sorted from PBMCs, obtained roughly 13 days after vaccination. These receptors all come from a man aged 50-59 years who received an inactivated influenza vaccine. CDR3s include the opening cysteine and the closing phenylalanine or tryptophan. D genes are given only for firm matches. Clone size is stated in some rows and not others, as once, few, many or a class when expanded.

CDR3 protein: CASSPFSGDTQYF
CDR3 length: 13
D gene: NA
V gene: TRBV7-3
clone size: few

CDR3 protein: CASSVDAGGTYEQYF
CDR3 length: 15
D gene: TRBD1
V gene: TRBV9
clone size: NA

CDR3 protein: CASSPGEGQFF
CDR3 length: 11
D gene: NA
V gene: TRBV18
clone size: many

CDR3 protein: CASSSRTESYGYTF
CDR3 length: 14
D gene: NA
V gene: TRBV27
clone size: NA

CDR3 protein: CSASTSGILGTGELFF
CDR3 length: 16
D gene: TRBD2
V gene: TRBV20-1
clone size: NA

CDR3 protein: CASSSRQGIARETQYF
CDR3 length: 16
D gene: TRBD1
V gene: TRBV12-3/TRBV12-4
clone size: NA

CDR3 protein: CASAVGGKSYNEQFF
CDR3 length: 15
D gene: NA
V gene: TRBV6-1
clone size: NA

CDR3 protein: CASSSPGLPRTGELFF
CDR3 length: 16
D gene: NA
V gene: TRBV6-2/TRBV6-3
clone size: NA

CDR3 protein: CASSFQGEWDTEAFF
CDR3 length: 15
D gene: TRBD1
V gene: TRBV7-2
clone size: NA

CDR3 protein: CASSYSLRATQHF
CDR3 length: 13
D gene: NA
V gene: TRBV6-2/TRBV6-3
clone size: few

CDR3 protein: CASSSRGENIQYF
CDR3 length: 13
D gene: NA
V gene: TRBV5-1
clone size: NA

CDR3 protein: CASSQDWTVKTYEQYF
CDR3 length: 16
D gene: NA
V gene: TRBV3-1
clone size: NA

CDR3 protein: CSVRGQLYGYTF
CDR3 length: 12
D gene: TRBD1
V gene: TRBV29-1
clone size: few

CDR3 protein: CSGKLAGGLTGELFF
CDR3 length: 15
D gene: TRBD2
V gene: TRBV29-1
clone size: NA

CDR3 protein: CASSYSDRANTGELFF
CDR3 length: 16
D gene: TRBD1
V gene: TRBV6-5
clone size: NA

CDR3 protein: CASSLSEGPDTQYF
CDR3 length: 14
D gene: NA
V gene: TRBV12-3/TRBV12-4
clone size: few

CDR3 protein: CASSRTSGGNEQFF
CDR3 length: 14
D gene: TRBD2
V gene: TRBV7-2
clone size: many

CDR3 protein: CASSPGGADTQYF
CDR3 length: 13
D gene: TRBD2
V gene: TRBV6-1
clone size: many

CDR3 protein: CASSYSPGGSYEQYF
CDR3 length: 15
D gene: TRBD2
V gene: TRBV6-5
clone size: few

CDR3 protein: CASSPPAASYEQYF
CDR3 length: 14
D gene: NA
V gene: TRBV18
clone size: few

CDR3 protein: CSARLLLAGAYNEQFF
CDR3 length: 16
D gene: TRBD2
V gene: TRBV20-1
clone size: many

CDR3 protein: CASRSGTGAGYTF
CDR3 length: 13
D gene: TRBD1
V gene: TRBV7-2
clone size: NA

CDR3 protein: CASRTRQGRLAGDGQETQYF
CDR3 length: 20
D gene: TRBD2
V gene: TRBV28
clone size: NA

CDR3 protein: CASSSWGAQYF
CDR3 length: 11
D gene: NA
V gene: TRBV4-3
clone size: NA

CDR3 protein: CASRLAGADGELFF
CDR3 length: 14
D gene: TRBD2
V gene: TRBV14
clone size: few

CDR3 protein: CSARGQGTQPQHF
CDR3 length: 13
D gene: NA
V gene: TRBV20-1
clone size: NA

CDR3 protein: CASSLSTGMNTEAFF
CDR3 length: 15
D gene: NA
V gene: TRBV5-1
clone size: NA

CDR3 protein: CASTPRGQETQYF
CDR3 length: 13
D gene: NA
V gene: TRBV7-2
clone size: few

CDR3 protein: CASSEVGGYSFF
CDR3 length: 12
D gene: NA
V gene: TRBV10-2
clone size: NA

CDR3 protein: CASSRPRSGELFF
CDR3 length: 13
D gene: NA
V gene: TRBV7-2
clone size: NA

CDR3 protein: CATSDAGVGGFRVNNEQFF
CDR3 length: 19
D gene: TRBD2
V gene: TRBV24-1
clone size: few

CDR3 protein: CASSQEKRGGYYEQYF
CDR3 length: 16
D gene: NA
V gene: TRBV4-1
clone size: NA

CDR3 protein: CASSGRLRGGLYEQYF
CDR3 length: 16
D gene: TRBD2
V gene: TRBV6-4
clone size: NA

CDR3 protein: CASSSIGSYEQYF
CDR3 length: 13
D gene: NA
V gene: TRBV7-8
clone size: NA

CDR3 protein: CASSFPPGTSGNNEQFF
CDR3 length: 17
D gene: TRBD2
V gene: TRBV12-3/TRBV12-4
clone size: NA

CDR3 protein: CASKRTGEGNEQFF
CDR3 length: 14
D gene: TRBD1
V gene: TRBV7-9
clone size: NA

CDR3 protein: CASSFGTSGVKEQFF
CDR3 length: 15
D gene: TRBD2
V gene: TRBV27
clone size: NA